This T cell receptor (beta chain) comes out of a study of PD-L1 blockade in urothelial cancer. Study-level background: Atezolizumab at 1,200 mg intravenously every 3 weeks was started by patients in 2014. Timepoints chosen for blood analysis were 3 weeks (second dose) and 6 weeks after treatment start.

In the case of this clone: The antigen is undetermined.

Clones were read by immunoSEQ multiplex PCR, and TCRdb kept only the in-frame ones, dropping some. The repertoire holds approximately 71,000 clones, roughly 91% seen once, with roughly 3.3% in the top ten. Locally advanced or metastatic urothelial carcinoma affected all patients. Trimming removed 4 bases at V and 7 bases at J, with 15 bases between. The CDR3 runs 15 residues. From germline, CDR1 is SGDLS and CDR2 YYNGEE. Study observations and caveats: Blood TCR clonality below the median before treatment was a predictor of better survival.

The chain combines TRBV9 with TRBJ1-6; D possibly corresponds to TRBD1 (6 bases). The receptor's source is a man aged 55 to 70 with urothelial cancer. The sample in question was PBMCs, obtained around atezolizumab (anti-PD-L1) treatment. The CDR3 region is CASSNPRTENSPLHF. The DNA for the CDR3 is TGTGCCAGCAGCAACCCCAGGACAGAGAATTCACCCCTCCACTTT. The full variable domain, with the rest looked up from reference TRBV9 and TRBJ1-6, is DSGVTQTPKHLITATGQRVTLRCSPRSGDLSVYWYQQSLDQGLQFLIQYYNGEERAKGNILERFSAQQFPDLHSELNLSSLELGDSALYFCASSNPRTENSPLHFGNGTRLTVT.